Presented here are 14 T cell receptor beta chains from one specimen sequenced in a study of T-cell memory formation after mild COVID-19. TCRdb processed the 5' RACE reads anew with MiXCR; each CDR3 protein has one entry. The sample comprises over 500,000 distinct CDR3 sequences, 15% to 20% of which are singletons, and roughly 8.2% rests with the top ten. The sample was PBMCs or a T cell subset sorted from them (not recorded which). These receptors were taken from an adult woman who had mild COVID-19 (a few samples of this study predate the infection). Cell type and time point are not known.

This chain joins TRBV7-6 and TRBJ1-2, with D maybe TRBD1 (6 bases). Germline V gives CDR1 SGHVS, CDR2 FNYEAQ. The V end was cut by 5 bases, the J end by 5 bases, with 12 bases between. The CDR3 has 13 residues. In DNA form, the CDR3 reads TGTGCCAGCAGCAACTGGACAGATTATGGCTACACCTTC. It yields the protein CASSNWTDYGYTF.

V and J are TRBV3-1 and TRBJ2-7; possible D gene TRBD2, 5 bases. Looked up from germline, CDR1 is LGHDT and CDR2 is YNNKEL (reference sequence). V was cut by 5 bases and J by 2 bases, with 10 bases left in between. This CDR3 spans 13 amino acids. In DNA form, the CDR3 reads TGTGCCAGCAGCAGGGAGCGCACCTACGAGCAGTACTTC. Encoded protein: CASSRERTYEQYF.

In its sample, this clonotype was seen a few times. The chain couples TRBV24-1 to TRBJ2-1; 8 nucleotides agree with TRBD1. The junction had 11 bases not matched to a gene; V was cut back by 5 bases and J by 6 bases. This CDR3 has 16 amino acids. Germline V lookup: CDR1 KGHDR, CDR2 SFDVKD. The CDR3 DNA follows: TGTGCCACCAGTGCTCAGGGGGCAACGATATTCAATGAGCAGTTCTTC. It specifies CATSAQGATIFNEQFF.

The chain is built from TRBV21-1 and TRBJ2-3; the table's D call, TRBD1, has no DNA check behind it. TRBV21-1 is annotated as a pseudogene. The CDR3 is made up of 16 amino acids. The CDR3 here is CASRHLGPRCADTQYF. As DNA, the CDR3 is TGTGCCAGCAGACACCTGGGACCGAGATGTGCAGATACGCAGTATTTT.

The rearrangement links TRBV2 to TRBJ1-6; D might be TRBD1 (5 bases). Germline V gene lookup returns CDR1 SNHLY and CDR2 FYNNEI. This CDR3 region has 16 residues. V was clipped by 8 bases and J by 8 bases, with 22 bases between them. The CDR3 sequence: CASAPGLGTQDSPLHF. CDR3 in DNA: TGTGCCAGCGCCCCGGGTTTGGGGACTCAGGATTCACCCCTCCACTTT.

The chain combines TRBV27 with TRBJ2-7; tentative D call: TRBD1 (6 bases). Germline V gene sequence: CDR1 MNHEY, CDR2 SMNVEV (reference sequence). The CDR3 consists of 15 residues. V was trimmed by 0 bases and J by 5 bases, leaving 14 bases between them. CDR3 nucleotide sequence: TGTGCCAGCAGTTTATCAGGGCAGGGGTTCCACGAGCAGTACTTC. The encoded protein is CASSLSGQGFHEQYF.

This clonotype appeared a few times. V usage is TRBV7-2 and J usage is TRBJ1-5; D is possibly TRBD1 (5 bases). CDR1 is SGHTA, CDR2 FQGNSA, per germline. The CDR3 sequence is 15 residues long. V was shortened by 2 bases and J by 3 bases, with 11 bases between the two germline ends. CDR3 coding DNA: TGTGCCAGCAGCTTAAACAGGAATCCCAATCAGCCCCAGCATTTT. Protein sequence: CASSLNRNPNQPQHF.

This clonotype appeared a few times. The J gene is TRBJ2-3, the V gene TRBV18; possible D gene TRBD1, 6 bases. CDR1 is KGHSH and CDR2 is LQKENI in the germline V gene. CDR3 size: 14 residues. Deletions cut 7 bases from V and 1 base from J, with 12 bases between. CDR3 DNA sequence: TGTGCCAGCTTCCAGGGGTTGGGCACAGATACGCAGTATTTT. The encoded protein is CASFQGLGTDTQYF.

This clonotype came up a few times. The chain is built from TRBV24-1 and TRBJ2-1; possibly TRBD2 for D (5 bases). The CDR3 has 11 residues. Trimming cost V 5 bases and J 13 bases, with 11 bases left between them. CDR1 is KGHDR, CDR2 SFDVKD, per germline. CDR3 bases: TGTGCCACCAGTGGCGCGGGTACTCAGTTCTTC. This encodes CATSGAGTQFF.

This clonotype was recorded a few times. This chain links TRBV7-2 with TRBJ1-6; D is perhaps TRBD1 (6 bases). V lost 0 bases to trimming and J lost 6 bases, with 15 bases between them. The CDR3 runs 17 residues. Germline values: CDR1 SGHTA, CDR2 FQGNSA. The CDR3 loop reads CASSLAIVGAVNSPLHF. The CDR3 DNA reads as TGTGCCAGCAGCTTAGCGATAGTGGGGGCCGTTAATTCACCCCTCCACTTT.

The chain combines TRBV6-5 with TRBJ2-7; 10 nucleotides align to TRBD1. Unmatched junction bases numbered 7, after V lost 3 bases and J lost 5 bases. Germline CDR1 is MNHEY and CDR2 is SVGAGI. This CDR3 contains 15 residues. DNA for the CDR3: TGTGCCAGCAGTTATCAGACAGGGGGCTTCGACGAGCAGTACTTC. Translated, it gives CASSYQTGGFDEQYF.

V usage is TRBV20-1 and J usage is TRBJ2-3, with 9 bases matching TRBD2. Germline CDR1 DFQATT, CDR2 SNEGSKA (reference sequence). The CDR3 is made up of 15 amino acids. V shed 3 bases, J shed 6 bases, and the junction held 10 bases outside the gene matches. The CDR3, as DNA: TGCAGTGCTAGGGGGACTAGCCTCGATATCGATACGCAGTATTTT. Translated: CSARGTSLDIDTQYF.

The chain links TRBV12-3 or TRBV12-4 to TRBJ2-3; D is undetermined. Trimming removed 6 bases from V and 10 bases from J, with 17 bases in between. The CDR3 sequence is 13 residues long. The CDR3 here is CASSPVPSEAQYF. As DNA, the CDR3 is TGTGCCAGCAGCCCGGTCCCCAGCGAGGCGCAGTATTTT.

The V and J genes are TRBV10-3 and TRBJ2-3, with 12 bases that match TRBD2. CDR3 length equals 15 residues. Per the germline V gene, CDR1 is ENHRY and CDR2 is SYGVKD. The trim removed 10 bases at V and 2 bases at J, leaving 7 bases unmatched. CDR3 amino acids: CATLGLAGYTDTQYF. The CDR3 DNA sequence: TGTGCCACCCTAGGACTAGCGGGGTACACAGATACGCAGTATTTT.